This is a list of T cell receptor beta chains from one sample in a study of shared clonotypes between healthy human individuals. The assay was immunoSEQ multiplex PCR, and TCRdb's table has in-frame clones only and misses some. The data show 470,000 or so clones, around four fifths seen once. Sequenced sample: PBMCs. Source of these receptors: a woman in her forties in good health. Some clones in this sample may be carry-over from other donors' samples. The CDR3 runs from the conserved cysteine through the conserved F or W. The D gene is left open where the match is weak. The size entry is marked missing in some rows and otherwise reads once, few, many or a size class.

size	V	D	J	CDR3	DNA
-	TRBV10-3	TRBD2	TRBJ2-1	CAISDGGGENEQFF	TGTGCCATCAGTGATGGGGGGGGAGAGAATGAGCAGTTCTTC
-	TRBV29-1	-	TRBJ2-1	CSVGLAPNEQFF	TGCAGCGTTGGTCTAGCTCCCAATGAGCAGTTCTTC
-	TRBV28	TRBD2	TRBJ2-1	CASSPQRLRLAGVGEQFF	TGTGCCAGCAGTCCACAGAGATTGAGACTAGCGGGAGTTGGTGAGCAGTTCTTC
-	TRBV7-9	-	TRBJ2-2	CASSLHLAGKVTGELFF	TGTGCCAGCAGCTTACATCTCGCGGGAAAAGTGACCGGGGAGCTGTTTTTT
-	TRBV30	TRBD1	TRBJ2-7	CAWGTGASYEQYF	TGTGCCTGGGGGACAGGGGCCTCCTACGAGCAGTACTTC
-	TRBV7-2	-	TRBJ1-1	CASSFGGVTEAFF	TGTGCCAGCAGCTTCGGGGGGGTCACTGAAGCTTTCTTT
few	TRBV7-9	-	TRBJ2-6	CASSPWGGANVLTF	TGTGCCAGCAGCCCCTGGGGTGGGGCCAACGTCCTGACTTTC
-	TRBV7-2	TRBD2	TRBJ2-5	CASSLVAGGPGEQYF	TGTGCCAGCAGCTTAGTTGCGGGAGGGCCGGGGGAGCAGTACTTC
-	TRBV19	TRBD1	TRBJ2-7	CASFSDRGRYEQYF	TGTGCCAGTTTTTCAGACAGGGGCAGGTACGAGCAGTACTTC
-	TRBV7-3	-	TRBJ1-2	CASSFMTPTNYGYTF	TGTGCCAGCAGCTTTATGACACCTACTAACTATGGCTACACCTTC
few	TRBV30	-	TRBJ2-5	CAWSVGAQETQYF	TGTGCCTGGAGTGTGGGAGCTCAAGAGACCCAGTACTTC
-	TRBV5-1	-	TRBJ2-1	CASSLGLLNEQFF	TGCGCCAGCAGCTTGGGCCTCCTCAATGAGCAGTTCTTC
-	TRBV30	-	TRBJ2-2	CAWSVNLAGTGELFF	TGTGCCTGGAGTGTAAATCTAGCTGGGACCGGGGAGCTGTTTTTT
once	TRBV28	-	TRBJ2-5	CASNGGGPQYF	TGTGCCAGCAATGGGGGGGGGCCTCAGTACTTC
-	TRBV19	-	TRBJ2-5	CASSIAVSQETQYF	TGTGCCAGTAGTATCGCGGTCAGCCAAGAGACCCAGTACTTC
-	TRBV29-1	TRBD2	TRBJ2-5	CSVSTSGRGGKETQYF	TGCAGCGTCTCGACTAGCGGGAGGGGGGGAAAAGAGACCCAGTACTTC
-	TRBV14	TRBD2	TRBJ2-7	CASSRLAGRPSYEQYF	TGTGCCAGCAGTCGACTAGCGGGACGGCCCTCCTACGAGCAGTACTTC
-	TRBV5-4	TRBD1	TRBJ1-1	CASSLGDRGNTEAFF	TGTGCCAGCAGCTTGGGGGACAGGGGGAACACTGAAGCTTTCTTT
-	TRBV5-1	-	TRBJ2-1	CASTPGQGGNNEQFF	TGCGCCAGCACCCCGGGCCAGGGCGGAAACAATGAGCAGTTCTTC
few	TRBV7-9	TRBD2	TRBJ2-3	CASSPRTSGRDTQYF	TGTGCCAGCAGCCCCCGGACTAGCGGGAGAGATACGCAGTATTTT
-	TRBV28	TRBD2	TRBJ2-5	CASSSGTSGRALVETQYF	TGTGCCAGCAGTTCCGGGACTAGCGGGAGGGCCCTCGTTGAGACCCAGTACTTC
few	TRBV7-3	-	TRBJ2-2	CASSLRSYTGELFF	TGTGCCAGCAGCTTACGCTCGTACACCGGGGAGCTGTTTTTT
-	TRBV18	-	TRBJ1-5	CASSTGGRDQPQHF	TGTGCCAGCTCCACCGGGGGGCGCGATCAGCCCCAGCATTTT
-	TRBV7-9	-	TRBJ1-5	CASSLGPTSGPQHF	TGTGCCAGCAGCTTAGGCCCAACTTCGGGGCCCCAGCATTTT
-	TRBV10-2	TRBD2	TRBJ2-3	CASKWTSGSGDTQYF	TGCGCCAGCAAATGGACTAGCGGGAGCGGAGATACGCAGTATTTT
once	TRBV5-1	TRBD2	TRBJ2-5	CASSLEAASGGSQYF	TGCGCCAGCAGCTTGGAGGCGGCTAGCGGCGGGTCCCAGTACTTC
-	TRBV6-5	-	TRBJ1-5	CASSYRRNQPQHF	TGTGCCAGCAGTTACAGACGCAATCAGCCCCAGCATTTT
-	TRBV9	-	TRBJ2-1	CASSSRGLNNEQFF	TGTGCCAGCAGCTCTCGGGGGCTCAACAATGAGCAGTTCTTC